These T cell receptor beta chains were read from a single sample in a study of graft-versus-host responses after intestinal transplantation. Some clones are missing from TCRdb's copy, which holds only in-frame ones; the method was immunoSEQ multiplex PCR. This sample has around 39,000 clones, with under 90% found just once. This sample comprised PBMCs, obtained around 270 days after transplant. The receptors derive from a human patient who received an intestinal transplant, so some T cells may come from the graft donor. The CDR3 runs from the conserved cysteine through the conserved F or W. Each record gives: V gene, D gene, J gene, clone size, CDR3 DNA, CDR3 protein. A D gene is named only where the DNA matches it firmly. Clone size is shown for a subset of rows, as once, few, many or a class of expanded clone.

v_call: TRBV4-1
d_call: NA
j_call: TRBJ2-7
clone_size: NA
cdr3_nt: TGCGCCAGTGGGTTCGACAGTACCTACGAGCAGTACTTC
cdr3_aa: CASGFDSTYEQYF

v_call: TRBV5-6
d_call: TRBD1
j_call: TRBJ2-5
clone_size: NA
cdr3_nt: TGTGCCAGCAGCTTCCTAGGGACAGGGGGAGAGGAGACCCAGTACTTC
cdr3_aa: CASSFLGTGGEETQYF

v_call: TRBV29-1
d_call: NA
j_call: TRBJ1-2
clone_size: once
cdr3_nt: TGCAGCGTTTACAGGGAAACTAACTATGGCTACACCTTC
cdr3_aa: CSVYRETNYGYTF

v_call: TRBV5-1
d_call: NA
j_call: TRBJ2-4
clone_size: NA
cdr3_nt: TGCGCCAGCAGCCCCTTGCTACAACGCGCCAAAAACATTCAGTACTTC
cdr3_aa: CASSPLLQRAKNIQYF

v_call: TRBV27
d_call: TRBD1
j_call: TRBJ1-4
clone_size: NA
cdr3_nt: TGTGCCAGCAGCGACGACAGGGGATTAGGAGAAAAACTGTTTTTT
cdr3_aa: CASSDDRGLGEKLFF

v_call: TRBV19
d_call: NA
j_call: TRBJ1-1
clone_size: NA
cdr3_nt: TGTGCCAGTAGTATTTGGAAGAACACTGAAGCTTTCTTT
cdr3_aa: CASSIWKNTEAFF

v_call: TRBV7-1
d_call: NA
j_call: TRBJ2-7
clone_size: few
cdr3_nt: TGTGCCAGCAGCACCCGGACGGACTCCTACGAGCAGTACTTC
cdr3_aa: CASSTRTDSYEQYF

v_call: TRBV7-9
d_call: NA
j_call: TRBJ1-1
clone_size: many
cdr3_nt: TGTGCCAGCAGCTTAGCCGCAAACACTGAAGCTTTCTTT
cdr3_aa: CASSLAANTEAFF

v_call: TRBV30
d_call: NA
j_call: TRBJ2-7
clone_size: NA
cdr3_nt: TGTGCCTGGAGTTCCCTCAGGGGTCTCTCCTACGAGCAGTACTTC
cdr3_aa: CAWSSLRGLSYEQYF

v_call: TRBV7-3
d_call: TRBD2
j_call: TRBJ2-3
clone_size: NA
cdr3_nt: TGTGCCAGCAGCTTAACCCTAGCGGGGGGCACAGATACGCAGTATTTT
cdr3_aa: CASSLTLAGGTDTQYF

v_call: TRBV20-1
d_call: TRBD1
j_call: TRBJ2-5
clone_size: NA
cdr3_nt: TGCAGTGCTGACAGGGGGGAGACCCAGTACTTC
cdr3_aa: CSADRGETQYF

v_call: TRBV18
d_call: NA
j_call: TRBJ2-7
clone_size: NA
cdr3_nt: TGTGCCAGCTCACCGAGGGACATCTCCTACGAGCAGTACTTC
cdr3_aa: CASSPRDISYEQYF

v_call: TRBV11-2
d_call: NA
j_call: TRBJ1-1
clone_size: once
cdr3_nt: TGTGCCAGCACGAAGGGCCACAGGCTCATGAACACTGAAGCTTTCTTT
cdr3_aa: CASTKGHRLMNTEAFF

v_call: TRBV5-4
d_call: NA
j_call: TRBJ2-1
clone_size: NA
cdr3_nt: TGTGCCAGCAGCTTGACAGGTGAGCAGTTCTTC
cdr3_aa: CASSLTGEQFF

v_call: TRBV27
d_call: NA
j_call: TRBJ1-1
clone_size: NA
cdr3_nt: TGTGCCAGCAGTCCACTAACACTGGGGGAAGCTTTCTTT
cdr3_aa: CASSPLTLGEAFF

v_call: TRBV11-2
d_call: NA
j_call: TRBJ2-3
clone_size: NA
cdr3_nt: TGTGCCAGCAGCTTAGGCACTTTCCCAGATACGCAGTATTTT
cdr3_aa: CASSLGTFPDTQYF

v_call: TRBV6-5
d_call: NA
j_call: TRBJ1-2
clone_size: NA
cdr3_nt: TGTGCCAGCAGTTCGGGGGGACGCGGCTACACCTTC
cdr3_aa: CASSSGGRGYTF

v_call: TRBV6-6
d_call: NA
j_call: TRBJ1-4
clone_size: NA
cdr3_nt: TGTGCCAGCAGCGCCCCCGGGACGGGATATGAAAAACTGTTTTTT
cdr3_aa: CASSAPGTGYEKLFF

v_call: TRBV5-1
d_call: NA
j_call: TRBJ1-2
clone_size: NA
cdr3_nt: TGCGCCAGCAGCTTGGGGGGTATCCACTATGGCTACACCTTC
cdr3_aa: CASSLGGIHYGYTF

v_call: TRBV21-1
d_call: NA
j_call: TRBJ2-7
clone_size: NA
cdr3_nt: TGTGCCAGTCCGCAGCCCGGGACTAGCGGGGGGGCCGGGTTTGAGCAGTACTTC
cdr3_aa: CASPQPGTSGGAGFEQYF

v_call: TRBV27
d_call: NA
j_call: TRBJ2-7
clone_size: once
cdr3_nt: TGTGCCAGCAGTTTGACCGGGACTGCATACGAGCAGTACTTC
cdr3_aa: CASSLTGTAYEQYF

v_call: TRBV5-1
d_call: NA
j_call: TRBJ2-3
clone_size: NA
cdr3_nt: TGCGCCAGCAGCTTGGGGTCGGGTGTAGTTAATGCAGATACGCAGTATTTT
cdr3_aa: CASSLGSGVVNADTQYF

v_call: TRBV5-1
d_call: NA
j_call: TRBJ2-1
clone_size: few
cdr3_nt: TGCGCCAGCAGCTTGGAGAGGCTCGATTTATACAATGAGCAGTTCTTC
cdr3_aa: CASSLERLDLYNEQFF

v_call: TRBV5-1
d_call: NA
j_call: TRBJ1-6
clone_size: NA
cdr3_nt: TGCGCCAGCAGCTCCCTCGTGGGGTCTAATTCACCCCTCCACTTT
cdr3_aa: CASSSLVGSNSPLHF

v_call: TRBV4-1
d_call: TRBD1
j_call: TRBJ1-6
clone_size: once
cdr3_nt: TGCGCCAGCAGCCAAGATCCGGTCGGGACAGGGAATTCACCCCTCCACTTT
cdr3_aa: CASSQDPVGTGNSPLHF

v_call: TRBV5-1
d_call: TRBD2
j_call: TRBJ2-1
clone_size: NA
cdr3_nt: TGCGCCAGCAGCTTGGTTAGCGGGGGGGCTCATGAGCAGTTCTTC
cdr3_aa: CASSLVSGGAHEQFF

v_call: TRBV19
d_call: TRBD1
j_call: TRBJ1-5
clone_size: NA
cdr3_nt: TGTGCCAGTAGTCCAGAAGACAGGGTTGATCAGCCCCAGCATTTT
cdr3_aa: CASSPEDRVDQPQHF

v_call: TRBV5-1
d_call: NA
j_call: TRBJ1-1
clone_size: NA
cdr3_nt: TGCGCCAGCAGCCCGGGGGGGGGCGAGGCTGAAGCTTTCTTT
cdr3_aa: CASSPGGGEAEAFF

v_call: TRBV19
d_call: TRBD2
j_call: TRBJ2-3
clone_size: NA
cdr3_nt: TGTGCCAGCGACCGACTAGCGGGGGGCCCGATGTATTTT
cdr3_aa: CASDRLAGGPMYF

v_call: TRBV7-9
d_call: TRBD1
j_call: TRBJ2-7
clone_size: NA
cdr3_nt: TGTGCCAGCAGCCCCCGGACAGGGGTCTACGAGCAGTACTTC
cdr3_aa: CASSPRTGVYEQYF

v_call: TRBV11-3
d_call: NA
j_call: TRBJ2-7
clone_size: NA
cdr3_nt: TGTGCCAGCAGCCCGGGACTGGGAACCTACGAGCAGTACTTC
cdr3_aa: CASSPGLGTYEQYF

v_call: TRBV2
d_call: TRBD2
j_call: TRBJ2-1
clone_size: NA
cdr3_nt: TGTGCCAGCAGTGACCGCGGGGGGGGCAGGTACAATGAGCAGTTCTTC
cdr3_aa: CASSDRGGGRYNEQFF

v_call: TRBV5-4
d_call: NA
j_call: TRBJ2-7
clone_size: NA
cdr3_nt: TGTGCCAGCAGCTGGGGACGGCAGAGCTACGAGCAGTACTTC
cdr3_aa: CASSWGRQSYEQYF

v_call: TRBV11-3
d_call: NA
j_call: TRBJ2-6
clone_size: once
cdr3_nt: TGTGCCAGCAGCTTAGAGCTCCCAGGGGGGGCGAATGGGGCCAACGTCCTGACTTTC
cdr3_aa: CASSLELPGGANGANVLTF

v_call: TRBV6-6
d_call: TRBD1
j_call: TRBJ2-3
clone_size: NA
cdr3_nt: TGTGCCAGCAGTGCCCGACAGGGTCTGACAGATACGCAGTATTTT
cdr3_aa: CASSARQGLTDTQYF

v_call: TRBV19
d_call: TRBD2
j_call: TRBJ2-1
clone_size: NA
cdr3_nt: TGTGCCAGTACGAACGCGGGGGGATCCTACAATGAGCAGTTCTTC
cdr3_aa: CASTNAGGSYNEQFF

v_call: TRBV30
d_call: TRBD1
j_call: TRBJ2-7
clone_size: NA
cdr3_nt: TGTGCCACACCGGGACAGGGCTACGAGCAGTACTTC
cdr3_aa: CATPGQGYEQYF

v_call: TRBV27
d_call: TRBD1
j_call: TRBJ1-4
clone_size: NA
cdr3_nt: TGTGCCAGCAGTTTGACAGGGGGCGAAGGAAAACTGTTTTTT
cdr3_aa: CASSLTGGEGKLFF

v_call: TRBV27
d_call: TRBD1
j_call: TRBJ1-2
clone_size: NA
cdr3_nt: TGTGCCAGCAGTTTAGTCCCGGGACAGCCGGTTGGCTACACCTTC
cdr3_aa: CASSLVPGQPVGYTF

v_call: TRBV5-1
d_call: NA
j_call: TRBJ1-4
clone_size: NA
cdr3_nt: TGCGCCAGCAGCTTGGGGACCGCAACTAATGAAAAACTGTTTTTT
cdr3_aa: CASSLGTATNEKLFF

v_call: TRBV5-1
d_call: TRBD2
j_call: TRBJ2-5
clone_size: NA
cdr3_nt: TGCGCCAGCAGCCAACTCAGCGGGGGCCAAGAGACCCAGTACTTC
cdr3_aa: CASSQLSGGQETQYF

v_call: TRBV5-1
d_call: NA
j_call: TRBJ2-7
clone_size: NA
cdr3_nt: TGCGCCAGCAGCTTTAGATGGGGTGACGAGCAGTACTTC
cdr3_aa: CASSFRWGDEQYF

v_call: TRBV5-1
d_call: NA
j_call: TRBJ1-1
clone_size: NA
cdr3_nt: TGCGCCAGCAGATACACGACAGGTTCCCGCACTGAAGCTTTCTTT
cdr3_aa: CASRYTTGSRTEAFF

v_call: TRBV7-9
d_call: TRBD1
j_call: TRBJ1-1
clone_size: NA
cdr3_nt: TGTGCCAGCAGCCCTCCGACAGGGGGAGAAAACACTGAAGCTTTCTTT
cdr3_aa: CASSPPTGGENTEAFF

v_call: TRBV21-1
d_call: NA
j_call: TRBJ2-7
clone_size: NA
cdr3_nt: TGTGCCAGCAGCACGACGGGGCAGGGGAACTACGAGCAGTACTTC
cdr3_aa: CASSTTGQGNYEQYF